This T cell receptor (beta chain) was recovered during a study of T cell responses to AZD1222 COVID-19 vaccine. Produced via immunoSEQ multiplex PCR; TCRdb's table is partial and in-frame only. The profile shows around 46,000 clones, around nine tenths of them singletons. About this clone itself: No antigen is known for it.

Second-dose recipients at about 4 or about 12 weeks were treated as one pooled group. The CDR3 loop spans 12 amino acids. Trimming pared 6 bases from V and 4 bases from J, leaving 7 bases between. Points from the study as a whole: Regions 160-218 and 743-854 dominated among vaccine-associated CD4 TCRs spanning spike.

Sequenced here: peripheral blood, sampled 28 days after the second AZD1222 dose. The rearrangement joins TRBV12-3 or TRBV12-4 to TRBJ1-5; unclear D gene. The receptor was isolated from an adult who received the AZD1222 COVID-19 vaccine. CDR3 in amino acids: CASSPKNQPQHF. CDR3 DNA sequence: TGTGCCAGCAGCCCGAAGAATCAGCCCCAGCATTTT.